This T cell receptor beta chain emerged from a study of blood T cell repertoires in COVID-19. Study-wide context: Acute and convalescent COVID-19 samples came from the United States, Italy and Spain. PBMCs, B-cell-depleted T cells, or T cells were the source of the cDNA or gDNA that made up the material.

Per the study methods: Estimation of nucleated cell counts was performed using reference gene primer amplification. Using immunoSEQ multiplex PCR, the repertoire was profiled, and TCRdb retains in-frame clones only, with some absent. The V and J calls and clone size come from that table; D and trimming were worked out from the DNA. The sample has 250,000 to 300,000 clones; roughly 89% are singletons. V was clipped by 5 bases and J by 0 bases, with 10 bases between them. This CDR3 has 14 residues. The germline CDR1 and CDR2 sequences are SGHAT and FQNNGV. Sequencing used peripheral blood. This TCR was sampled from a middle-aged woman who had recovered from COVID-19. The chain links TRBV11-2 to TRBJ1-1; TRBD1 is a possible D gene (6 bases). CDR3 bases: TGTGCCAGCAGCAGGGGGGGGATGAACACTGAAGCTTTCTTT. Encoded protein: CASSRGGMNTEAFF.